The TCR beta chain described here comes from a study of CD8 T cells in Susac syndrome. RNA was extracted with the RNeasy kit, and a quantity of about 0.5 to 1 ug was reverse transcribed using random hexamers. MiXCR, applied by TCRdb to the immunoSEQ multiplex PCR reads, yields one record per CDR3 protein. The data show 150,000 to 200,000 distinct CDR3 sequences, with approximately 93% seen just once and 0.09% to 0.095% held by the top ten. With 0 bases removed from V and 7 bases from J, the gap between germline ends came to 7 bases. The CDR3 totals 13 residues. CDR1 SGHRS and CDR2 YFSETQ come from the germline V gene.

The receptor comes from a human donor with multiple sclerosis. V gene TRBV5-1 combines with J gene TRBJ2-2; no clear D. Sample: CD4+ T cells from PBMCs. DNA for the CDR3: TGCGCCAGCAGCTTGGCGGTTGACGGGGAGCTGTTTTTT. This gives the protein CASSLAVDGELFF. Drawing the rest from reference TRBV5-1 and TRBJ2-2, the complete variable domain is KAGVTQTPRYLIKTRGQQVTLSCSPISGHRSVSWYQQTPGQGLQFLFEYFSETQRNKGNFPGRFSGRQFSNSRSEMNVSTLELGDSALYLCASSLAVDGELFFGEGSRLTVL.